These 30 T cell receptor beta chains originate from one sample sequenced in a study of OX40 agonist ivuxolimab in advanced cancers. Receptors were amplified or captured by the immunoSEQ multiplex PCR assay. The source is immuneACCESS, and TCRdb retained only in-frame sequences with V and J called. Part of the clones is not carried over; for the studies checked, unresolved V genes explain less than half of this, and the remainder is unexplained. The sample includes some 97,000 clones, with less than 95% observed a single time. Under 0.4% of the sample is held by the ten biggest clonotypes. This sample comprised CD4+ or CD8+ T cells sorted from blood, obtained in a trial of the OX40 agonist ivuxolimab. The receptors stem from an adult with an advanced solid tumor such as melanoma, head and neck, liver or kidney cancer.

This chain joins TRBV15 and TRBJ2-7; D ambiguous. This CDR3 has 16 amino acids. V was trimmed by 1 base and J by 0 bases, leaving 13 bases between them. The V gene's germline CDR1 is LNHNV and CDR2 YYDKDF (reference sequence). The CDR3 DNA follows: TGTGCCACCAGCAGAGTTCGCGGATTGAGCTCCTACGAGCAGTACTTC. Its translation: CATSRVRGLSSYEQYF.

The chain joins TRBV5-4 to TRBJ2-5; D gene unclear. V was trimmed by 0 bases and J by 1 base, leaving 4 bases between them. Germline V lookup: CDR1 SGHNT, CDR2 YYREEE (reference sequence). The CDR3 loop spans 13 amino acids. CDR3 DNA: TGTGCCAGCAGCTTGGGGAGCCAAGAGACCCAGTACTTC. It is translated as CASSLGSQETQYF.

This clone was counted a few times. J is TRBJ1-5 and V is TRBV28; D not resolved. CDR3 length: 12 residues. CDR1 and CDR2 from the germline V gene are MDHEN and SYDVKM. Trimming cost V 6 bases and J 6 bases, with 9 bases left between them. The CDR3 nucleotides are TGTGCCAGCAGGCTAAGGGTTCAGCCCCAGCATTTT. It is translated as CASRLRVQPQHF.

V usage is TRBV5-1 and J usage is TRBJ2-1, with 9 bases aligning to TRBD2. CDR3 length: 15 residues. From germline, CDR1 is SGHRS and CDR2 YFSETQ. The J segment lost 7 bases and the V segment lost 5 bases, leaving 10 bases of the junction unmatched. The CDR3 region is CASSPAGTSLNEQFF. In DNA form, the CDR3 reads TGCGCCAGCAGTCCCGCCGGGACTAGCCTGAATGAGCAGTTCTTC.

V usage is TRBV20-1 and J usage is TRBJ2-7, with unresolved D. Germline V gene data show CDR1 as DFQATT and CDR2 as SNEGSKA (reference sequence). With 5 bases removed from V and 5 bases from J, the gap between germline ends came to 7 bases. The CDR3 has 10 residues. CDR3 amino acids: CSALFHEQYF. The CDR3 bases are TGCAGTGCTCTCTTCCACGAGCAGTACTTC.

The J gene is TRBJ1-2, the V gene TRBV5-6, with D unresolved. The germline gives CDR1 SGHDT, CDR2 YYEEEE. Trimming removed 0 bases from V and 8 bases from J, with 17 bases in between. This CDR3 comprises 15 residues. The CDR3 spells CASSLARVSIGGYTF. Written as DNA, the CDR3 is TGTGCCAGCAGCTTGGCGCGGGTATCTATTGGCGGCTACACCTTC.

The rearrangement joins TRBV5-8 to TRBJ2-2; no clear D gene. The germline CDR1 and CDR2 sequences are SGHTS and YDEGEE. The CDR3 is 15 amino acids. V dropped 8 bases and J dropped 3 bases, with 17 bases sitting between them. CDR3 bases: TGTGCCAGTACGATTGGCGGCTCCTACACCGGGGAGCTGTTTTTT. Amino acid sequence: CASTIGGSYTGELFF.

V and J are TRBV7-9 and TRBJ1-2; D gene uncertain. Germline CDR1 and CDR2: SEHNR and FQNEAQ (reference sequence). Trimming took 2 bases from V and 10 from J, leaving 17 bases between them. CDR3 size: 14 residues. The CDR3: CASSLSPHPWLYTF. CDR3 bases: TGTGCCAGCAGCTTATCACCACATCCATGGCTCTACACCTTC.

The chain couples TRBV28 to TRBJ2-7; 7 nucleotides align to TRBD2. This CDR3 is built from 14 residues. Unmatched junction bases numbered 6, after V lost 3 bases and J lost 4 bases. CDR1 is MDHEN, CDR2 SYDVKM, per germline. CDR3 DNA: TGTGCCAGCAGTTTCTCGACTAGCACGTACGAGCAGTACTTC. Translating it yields CASSFSTSTYEQYF.

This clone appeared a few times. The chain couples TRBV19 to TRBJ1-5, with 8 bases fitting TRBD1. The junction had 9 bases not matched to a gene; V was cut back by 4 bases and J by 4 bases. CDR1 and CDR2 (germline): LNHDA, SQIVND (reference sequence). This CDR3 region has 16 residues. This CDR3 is CASSNPDRVGNQPQHF. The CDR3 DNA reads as TGTGCCAGTAGTAACCCGGACAGGGTAGGTAATCAGCCCCAGCATTTT.

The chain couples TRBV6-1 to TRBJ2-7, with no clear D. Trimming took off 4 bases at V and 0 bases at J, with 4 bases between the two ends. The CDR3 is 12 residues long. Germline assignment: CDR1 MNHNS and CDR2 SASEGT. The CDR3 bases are TGTGCCAGCAGTGTTTTCTCCTACGAGCAGTACTTC. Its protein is CASSVFSYEQYF.

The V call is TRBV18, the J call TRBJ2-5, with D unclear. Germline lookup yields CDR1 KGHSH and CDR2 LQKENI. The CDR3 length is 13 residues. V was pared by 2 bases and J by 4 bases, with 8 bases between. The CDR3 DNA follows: TGTGCCAGCTCACCAATACACGGAGAGACCCAGTACTTC. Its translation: CASSPIHGETQYF.

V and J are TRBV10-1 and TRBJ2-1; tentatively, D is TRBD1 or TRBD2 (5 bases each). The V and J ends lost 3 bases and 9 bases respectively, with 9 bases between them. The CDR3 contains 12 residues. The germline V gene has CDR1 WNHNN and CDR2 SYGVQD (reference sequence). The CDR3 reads CASSDLGTEQFF. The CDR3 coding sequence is TGCGCCAGCAGTGATTTAGGGACTGAGCAGTTCTTC.

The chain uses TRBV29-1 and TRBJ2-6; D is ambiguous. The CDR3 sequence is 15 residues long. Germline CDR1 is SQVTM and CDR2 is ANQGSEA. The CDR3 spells CASGTATSGANVLTF. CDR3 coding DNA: TGCGCGTCGGGTACAGCGACCTCTGGGGCCAACGTCCTGACTTTC.

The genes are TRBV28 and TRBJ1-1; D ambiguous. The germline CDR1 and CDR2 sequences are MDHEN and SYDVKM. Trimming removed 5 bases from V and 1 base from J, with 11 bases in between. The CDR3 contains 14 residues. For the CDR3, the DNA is TGTGCCAGCAGTGGCCCCGGAGGGAACACTGAAGCTTTCTTT. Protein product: CASSGPGGNTEAFF. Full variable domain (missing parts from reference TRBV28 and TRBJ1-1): DVKVTQSSRYLVKRTGEKVFLECVQDMDHENMFWYRQDPGLGLRLIYFSYDVKMKEKGDIPEGYSVSREKKERFSLILESASTNQTSMYLCASSGPGGNTEAFFGQGTRLTVV.

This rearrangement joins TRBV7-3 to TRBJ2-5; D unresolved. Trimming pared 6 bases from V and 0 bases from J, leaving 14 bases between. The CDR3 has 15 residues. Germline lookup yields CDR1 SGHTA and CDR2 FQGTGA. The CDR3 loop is CASSENGGDQETQYF. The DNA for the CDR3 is TGTGCCAGCAGTGAGAACGGTGGGGACCAAGAGACCCAGTACTTC.

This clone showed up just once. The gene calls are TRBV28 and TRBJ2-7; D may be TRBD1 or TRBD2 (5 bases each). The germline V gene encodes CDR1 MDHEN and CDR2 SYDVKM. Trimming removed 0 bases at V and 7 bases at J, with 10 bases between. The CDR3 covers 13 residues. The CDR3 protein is CASSLWVGGEQYF. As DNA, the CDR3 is TGTGCCAGCAGTTTATGGGTTGGGGGAGAGCAGTACTTC. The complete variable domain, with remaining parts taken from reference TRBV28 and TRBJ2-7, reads DVKVTQSSRYLVKRTGEKVFLECVQDMDHENMFWYRQDPGLGLRLIYFSYDVKMKEKGDIPEGYSVSREKKERFSLILESASTNQTSMYLCASSLWVGGEQYFGPGTRLTVT.

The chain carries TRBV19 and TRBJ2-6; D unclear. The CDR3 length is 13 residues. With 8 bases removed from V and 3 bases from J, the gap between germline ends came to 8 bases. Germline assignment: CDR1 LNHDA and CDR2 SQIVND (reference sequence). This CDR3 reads CASRTVGANVLTF. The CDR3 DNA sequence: TGTGCCAGTCGGACGGTTGGGGCCAACGTCCTGACTTTC. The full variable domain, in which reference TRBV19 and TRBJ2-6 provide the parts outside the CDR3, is DGGITQSPKYLFRKEGQNVTLSCEQNLNHDAMYWYRQDPGQGLRLIYYSQIVNDFQKGDIAEGYSVSREKKESFPLTVTSAQKNPTAFYLCASRTVGANVLTFGAGSRLTVL.

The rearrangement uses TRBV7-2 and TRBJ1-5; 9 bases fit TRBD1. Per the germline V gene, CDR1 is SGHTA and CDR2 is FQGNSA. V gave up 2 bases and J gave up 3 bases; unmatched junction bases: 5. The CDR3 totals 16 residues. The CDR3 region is CASSLFGQGNNQPQHF. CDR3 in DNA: TGTGCCAGCAGCTTATTTGGACAGGGGAACAATCAGCCCCAGCATTTT.

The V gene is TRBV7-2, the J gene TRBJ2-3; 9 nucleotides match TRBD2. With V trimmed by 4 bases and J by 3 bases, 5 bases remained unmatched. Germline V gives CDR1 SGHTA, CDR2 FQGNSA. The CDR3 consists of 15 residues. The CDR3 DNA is TGTGCCAGCAGCTCCCAGGGACTAGCAACAGATACGCAGTATTTT. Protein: CASSSQGLATDTQYF.

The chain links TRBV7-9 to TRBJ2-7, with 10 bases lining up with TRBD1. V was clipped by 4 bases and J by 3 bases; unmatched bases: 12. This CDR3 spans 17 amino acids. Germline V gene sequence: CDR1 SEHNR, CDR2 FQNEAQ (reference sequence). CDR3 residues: CASSYGHRGTGDYEQYF. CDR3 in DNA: TGTGCCAGCAGCTACGGACACCGGGGGACAGGGGACTACGAGCAGTACTTC.

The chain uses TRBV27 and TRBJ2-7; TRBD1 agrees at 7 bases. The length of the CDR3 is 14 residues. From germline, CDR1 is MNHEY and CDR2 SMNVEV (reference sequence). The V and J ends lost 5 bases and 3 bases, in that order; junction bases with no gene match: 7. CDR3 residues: CASSKGQLDYEQYF. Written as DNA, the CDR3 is TGTGCCAGCAGTAAGGGACAGTTGGACTACGAGCAGTACTTC.

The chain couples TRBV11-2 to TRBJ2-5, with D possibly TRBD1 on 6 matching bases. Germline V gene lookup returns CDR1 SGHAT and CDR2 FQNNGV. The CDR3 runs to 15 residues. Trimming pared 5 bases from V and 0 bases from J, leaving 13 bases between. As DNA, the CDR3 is TGTGCCAGCAGCAGACAGGCTCAGTACCAAGAGACCCAGTACTTC. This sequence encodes CASSRQAQYQETQYF.

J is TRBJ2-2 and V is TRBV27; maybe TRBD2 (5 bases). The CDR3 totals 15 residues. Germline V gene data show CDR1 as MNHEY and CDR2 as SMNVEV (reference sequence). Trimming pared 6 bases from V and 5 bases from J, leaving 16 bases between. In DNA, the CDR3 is TGTGCCAGCAGGATCCAGTTGGGAGCGACCGGGGAGCTGTTTTTT. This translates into CASRIQLGATGELFF.

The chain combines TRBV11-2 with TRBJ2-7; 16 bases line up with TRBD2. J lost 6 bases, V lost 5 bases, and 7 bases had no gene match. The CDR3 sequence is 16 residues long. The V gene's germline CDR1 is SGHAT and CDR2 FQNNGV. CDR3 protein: CASSRGTSGRAGEQYF. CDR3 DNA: TGTGCCAGCAGCCGGGGGACTAGCGGGAGGGCCGGCGAGCAGTACTTC.

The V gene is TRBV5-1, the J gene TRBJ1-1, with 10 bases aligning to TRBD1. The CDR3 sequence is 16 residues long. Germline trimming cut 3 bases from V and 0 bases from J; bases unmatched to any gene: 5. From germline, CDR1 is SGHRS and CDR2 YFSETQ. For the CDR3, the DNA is TGCGCCAGCAGCTCTCGGACAGGGGGGATGAACACTGAAGCTTTCTTT. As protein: CASSSRTGGMNTEAFF.

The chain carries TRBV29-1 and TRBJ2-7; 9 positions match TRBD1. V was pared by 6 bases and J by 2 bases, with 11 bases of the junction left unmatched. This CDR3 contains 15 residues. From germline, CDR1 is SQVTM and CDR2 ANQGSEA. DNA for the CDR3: TGCAGCGTGCGGGACCCGGGACAGGGAACCTACGAGCAGTACTTC. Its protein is CSVRDPGQGTYEQYF.

In DNA, the CDR3 is TGTGCCAGCAGCGCGCAGGGGACCGGAGAGACCCAGTACTTC. This encodes CASSAQGTGETQYF. V is TRBV5-4 and J is TRBJ2-5; TRBD1 is a possible D gene (6 bases). V lost 4 bases and J lost 4, with 14 bases in between. The CDR3 has 14 amino acids. Germline-derived CDR1 and CDR2 are SGHNT and YYREEE (reference sequence).

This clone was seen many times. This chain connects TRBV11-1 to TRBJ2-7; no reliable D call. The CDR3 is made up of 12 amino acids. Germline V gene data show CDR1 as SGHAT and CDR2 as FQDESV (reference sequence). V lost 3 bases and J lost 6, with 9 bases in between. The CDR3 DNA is TGTGCCAGCAGCTTCTTATCCGGCGAGCAGTACTTC. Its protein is CASSFLSGEQYF.

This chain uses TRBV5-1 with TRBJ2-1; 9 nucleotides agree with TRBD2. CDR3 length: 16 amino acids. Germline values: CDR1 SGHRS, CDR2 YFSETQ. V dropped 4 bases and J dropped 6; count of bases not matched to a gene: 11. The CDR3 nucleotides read TGCGCCAGCAGCCCTGGGCTACTAGCGGGTGCCAATGAGCAGTTCTTC. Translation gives CASSPGLLAGANEQFF.